The 25 T cell receptor beta chains below come from one sample, sequenced in a study of T cells in Graves' hyperthyroidism and ophthalmopathy. RNA transcripts gave rise to amplified TCR beta CDR3 regions. An initial round of RT-PCR targeting the TCR CDR3 relied on the HTBI primer set. MiXCR, run by TCRdb on the multiplex PCR reads, gives a single entry per CDR3 protein. The repertoire holds fewer than 450,000 distinct CDR3 sequences, about a sixth seen once, with 30% to 40% in the top ten. Sample: blood. The receptor source for this set is a woman aged 25 to 39 with Graves' hyperthyroidism that later progressed to Graves' ophthalmopathy.

This clonotype was observed a few times. The rearrangement uses TRBV20-1 and TRBJ2-1; TRBD1 agrees at 10 bases. J lost 2 bases, V lost 5 bases, and 9 bases had no gene match. This CDR3 contains 16 residues. CDR1 is DFQATT, CDR2 SNEGSKA, per germline (reference sequence). Here the CDR3 reads CSAFIPGQGTYNEQFF. The CDR3 DNA reads TGCAGTGCTTTTATCCCGGGACAGGGGACCTACAATGAGCAGTTCTTC.

This clonotype has ten or more counts. The chain has TRBV6-1 and TRBJ1-1; a weak D match, TRBD1 (5 bases). The germline V and J ends were trimmed by 6 bases and 1 base, with 9 bases remaining between them. The germline gives CDR1 MNHNS, CDR2 SASEGT. This CDR3 has 13 amino acids. CDR3 sequence reads: CASRGLGNTEAFF. The CDR3 DNA is TGTGCCAGCAGGGGGCTCGGGAACACTGAAGCTTTCTTT.

This clonotype was observed at least ten times. The chain carries TRBV20-1 and TRBJ1-2; the D gene is possibly TRBD1 (5 bases). This CDR3 has 12 residues. The germline V gene has CDR1 DFQATT and CDR2 SNEGSKA (reference sequence). V lost 8 bases, J lost 2 bases, and 12 bases lay in between. The CDR3 loop reads CSTRGGNYGYTF. DNA for the CDR3: TGCAGTACGCGGGGGGGAAACTATGGCTACACCTTC.

This clonotype was recorded at least ten times. Its ends do not fully match the called genes, so a read error is possible. The chain links TRBV7-7 to TRBJ2-7; 8 nucleotides match TRBD1. This CDR3 comprises 15 residues. The germline gives CDR1 SSHAT, CDR2 FNYEAQ (reference sequence). For the CDR3, the DNA is TGTGCTAGCAGCTTAGGTTTTGGACAGGGCTACGAGCAGTACTTC. Protein: CASSLGFGQGYEQYF.

This clonotype appeared many times. This rearrangement joins TRBV20-1 to TRBJ2-7; TRBD1 agrees at 10 bases. The CDR3 covers 14 residues. The germline gives CDR1 DFQATT, CDR2 SNEGSKA (reference sequence). Losses at the gene ends were 2 bases for V and 5 bases for J; bases not matched to a gene: 6. CDR3 residues: CSARSGQGVNEQYF. CDR3 DNA sequence: TGCAGTGCTAGATCAGGACAGGGGGTGAACGAGCAGTACTTC.

This clonotype was observed at least ten times. The rearrangement uses TRBV27 and TRBJ1-2; TRBD1 matches at 7 bases. Germline values: CDR1 MNHEY, CDR2 SMNVEV (reference sequence). The trim removed 5 bases at V and 6 bases at J, leaving 3 bases unmatched. CDR3 length: 12 residues. DNA for the CDR3: TGTGCCAGCAGTCCCAGGGGGGATGGCTACACCTTC. Translated, it gives CASSPRGDGYTF.

V gene TRBV5-1 combines with J gene TRBJ1-2, with 10 bases lining up with TRBD1. Per the germline V gene, CDR1 is SGHRS and CDR2 is YFSETQ. J lost 5 bases, V lost 2 bases, and 6 bases had no gene match. CDR3 length equals 15 residues. CDR3 nucleotides: TGCGCCAGCAGCTTCGTTGGGACAGGGGATTATGGCTACACCTTC. It translates to CASSFVGTGDYGYTF.

This clonotype appeared many times. The gene calls are TRBV20-1 and TRBJ1-1, with D maybe TRBD1 (5 bases). This CDR3 is built from 12 residues. The germline gives CDR1 DFQATT, CDR2 SNEGSKA (reference sequence). V gave up 3 bases and J gave up 11 bases, with 16 bases separating them. The CDR3 DNA follows: TGCAGTGCTAGGGCCGGGGCCCTGGTTGCTTTCTTT. Its protein product is CSARAGALVAFF.

This clonotype was seen once. The chain couples TRBV9 to TRBJ2-1; the match to TRBD2 covers 7 bases. The V gene end was trimmed by 0 bases and the J gene end by 10 bases; junction bases not matched to a gene: 7. The CDR3 has 14 amino acids. CDR1 SGDLS and CDR2 YYNGEE come from the germline V gene. The CDR3 nucleotides are TGTGCCAGCAGCGTAGAGGGACTAACGGAGGAGCAGTTCTTC. This translates into CASSVEGLTEEQFF.

This clonotype was counted many times. This chain connects TRBV28 to TRBJ1-1, with TRBD1 as a possible D gene (5 bases). The germline V and J ends were trimmed by 6 bases and 8 bases, with 16 bases remaining between them. Per germline, CDR1 MDHEN and CDR2 SYDVKM. This CDR3 comprises 13 residues. The CDR3 reads CASSPPREGEAFF. CDR3 bases: TGTGCCAGCAGCCCTCCCAGGGAAGGAGAAGCTTTCTTT.

This clonotype was observed many times. The chain uses TRBV7-9 and TRBJ2-1; 10 bases line up with TRBD1. CDR1 and CDR2 (germline): SEHNR, FQNEAQ (reference sequence). V shed 6 bases, J shed 8 bases, and the junction held 4 bases outside the gene matches. There are 13 residues in the CDR3. The CDR3 DNA sequence: TGTGCCAGCAGATCGACAGGGGGCGATGAGCAGTTCTTC. This codes for CASRSTGGDEQFF.

This clonotype was picked up many times. This chain links TRBV27 with TRBJ2-7, with a tentative D call TRBD2 (5 bases). Germline lookup yields CDR1 MNHEY and CDR2 SMNVEV (reference sequence). Trimming removed 4 bases at V and 3 bases at J, with 13 bases between. The CDR3 covers 14 residues. CDR3 in DNA: TGTGCCAGCAGTTCATTCCGGGAAGACTACGAGCAGTACTTC. Translated, it gives CASSSFREDYEQYF.

This clonotype was observed a few times. The chain is built from TRBV7-9 and TRBJ2-5; tentatively, D is TRBD1 or TRBD2 (5 bases each). V was cut by 2 bases and J by 1 base, with 11 bases left in between. This CDR3 comprises 15 residues. CDR1 is SEHNR, CDR2 FQNEAQ, per germline (reference sequence). CDR3 sequence reads: CASSLFDSGQETQYF. CDR3 coding DNA: TGTGCCAGCAGCTTATTCGACAGCGGCCAAGAGACCCAGTACTTC. Looking up the rest from reference TRBV7-9 and TRBJ2-5 gives the full variable domain: DTGVSQNPRHKITKRGQNVTFRCDPISEHNRLYWYRQTLGQGPEFLTYFQNEAQLEKSRLLSDRFSAERPKGSFSTLEIQRTEQGDSAMYLCASSLFDSGQETQYFGPGTRLLVL.

This clonotype was counted only a few times. The chain employs TRBV19 and TRBJ2-2, with 8 bases matching TRBD2. The germline V gene has CDR1 LNHDA and CDR2 SQIVND (reference sequence). With V trimmed by 5 bases and J by 2 bases, 4 bases remained unmatched. This CDR3 comprises 15 residues. CDR3: CASSSSGFNTGELFF. The CDR3 DNA sequence: TGTGCCAGTAGTTCTAGCGGGTTCAACACCGGGGAGCTGTTTTTT.

V is TRBV18 and J is TRBJ1-2; D may be TRBD1 (6 bases). Germline loops: CDR1 KGHSH, CDR2 LQKENI. CDR3 size: 11 residues. The V end lost 8 bases, the J end lost 5 bases, and 9 bases lay between the germline ends. The CDR3 DNA reads as TGTGCCAGCACGGACAGTTATGGCTACACCTTC. Protein: CASTDSYGYTF.

The chain carries TRBV27 and TRBJ2-5; 8 bases line up with TRBD2. Germline V CDR1 and CDR2: MNHEY, SMNVEV (reference sequence). The CDR3 length is 15 residues. The V and J ends lost 3 bases and 2 bases, in that order; junction bases with no gene match: 5. The CDR3 protein is CASSFTGGDQETQYF. CDR3 nucleotide sequence: TGTGCCAGCAGTTTTACCGGGGGGGATCAAGAGACCCAGTACTTC.

The sample holds many counts of this clonotype. The gene calls are TRBV30 and TRBJ1-4, with D possibly TRBD1 on 5 matching bases. The germline V gene has CDR1 GTSNPN and CDR2 SVGIG (reference sequence). There are 15 residues in the CDR3. The ends were cut back, 0 bases at V and 6 bases at J, with 14 bases in the middle. The CDR3: CAWSVGAGVHEKLFF. The CDR3 nucleotides read TGTGCCTGGAGTGTAGGTGCGGGGGTTCATGAAAAACTGTTTTTT.

This clonotype was counted at least ten times. The genes are TRBV7-9 and TRBJ2-3; TRBD2 agrees at 8 bases. The CDR3 has 15 amino acids. The junction had 3 bases not matched to a gene; V was cut back by 3 bases and J by 1 base. CDR1 and CDR2 (germline): SEHNR, FQNEAQ (reference sequence). The chain's CDR3 is CASSFSGARTDTQYF. Here the CDR3 DNA reads TGTGCCAGCAGCTTTAGCGGGGCACGCACAGATACGCAGTATTTT.

CDR3 nucleotides: TGCGCCAGCAGCCCACAAGGACAGGTAGAAGCTTTCTTT. This codes for CASSPQGQVEAFF. This chain uses TRBV5-1 with TRBJ1-1, with 7 bases identical to TRBD1. The CDR3 loop spans 13 amino acids. Per the germline V gene, CDR1 is SGHRS and CDR2 is YFSETQ. Trimming at V came to 4 bases and at J to 8 bases, leaving 8 bases not matched to a gene.

This clonotype was detected ten times or more. This chain connects TRBV11-3 to TRBJ2-1; 8 positions match TRBD1. The CDR3 has 15 residues. J was trimmed by 4 bases and V by 5 bases; bases with no gene match: 7. Germline loops: CDR1 SGHNT, CDR2 YENEEA. The CDR3 sequence: CASSPGTGLYNEQFF. CDR3 nucleotides: TGTGCCAGCAGCCCCGGGACAGGACTATACAATGAGCAGTTCTTC.

This clonotype was found a few times. This chain connects TRBV29-1 to TRBJ2-7; 9 nucleotides agree with TRBD2. Germline CDR1 reads SQVTM; CDR2 reads ANQGSEA. CDR3 length equals 13 residues. Trimming removed 4 bases from V and 5 bases from J; junction bases left unmatched: 6. This chain's CDR3 is CSVARGGGNEQYF. The CDR3 nucleotides read TGCAGCGTTGCGCGGGGGGGCGGGAACGAGCAGTACTTC.

This clonotype has at least ten counts. V and J are TRBV2 and TRBJ2-3, with 7 bases aligning to TRBD1. The V gene's germline CDR1 is SNHLY and CDR2 FYNNEI. The CDR3 is 15 residues long. V shed 6 bases and J 0 bases; nucleotides not matched to a gene: 6. The CDR3 region has the DNA TGTGCCAGCAGAGAGGGGACAGCTAGCACAGATACGCAGTATTTT. Protein sequence: CASREGTASTDTQYF. Full variable domain (outside the CDR3, taken from reference TRBV2 and TRBJ2-3): EPEVTQTPSHQVTQMGQEVILRCVPISNHLYFYWYRQILGQKVEFLVSFYNNEISEKSEIFDDQFSVERPDGSNFTLKIRSTKLEDSAMYFCASREGTASTDTQYFGPGTRLTVL.

This clonotype has more than one count but fewer than ten. The V and J genes are TRBV19 and TRBJ2-7, with D possibly being TRBD1 or TRBD2 (7 bases each). The CDR3 loop spans 18 amino acids. Germline V gene data show CDR1 as LNHDA and CDR2 as SQIVND (reference sequence). Trimming stripped 6 bases from V and 2 bases from J, with 26 bases between. The CDR3 region is CASRGAPTGRGPAYEQYF. The CDR3 DNA follows: TGTGCCAGTAGAGGGGCTCCGACGGGGAGGGGGCCGGCCTACGAGCAGTACTTC.

A few counts support this clonotype. This chain connects TRBV18 to TRBJ1-6; D may be TRBD1 (6 bases). Germline assignment: CDR1 KGHSH and CDR2 LQKENI. The CDR3 is 15 residues long. The V end lost 3 bases, the J end lost 10 bases, and 16 bases lay between the germline ends. Here the CDR3 DNA reads TGTGCCAGCTCACCCACGACAGGTCCTGAATCACCCCTCCACTTT. Translated, it gives CASSPTTGPESPLHF.

This clonotype was counted between two and nine times. This CDR3 is CASSLRSPYEQYF. Here the CDR3 DNA reads TGCGCCAGCAGCTTGCGGAGTCCCTACGAGCAGTACTTC. V usage is TRBV5-1 and J usage is TRBJ2-7; D is unclear. With 1 base removed from V and 2 bases from J, the gap between germline ends came to 7 bases. This CDR3 has 13 residues. Germline-derived CDR1 and CDR2 are SGHRS and YFSETQ.